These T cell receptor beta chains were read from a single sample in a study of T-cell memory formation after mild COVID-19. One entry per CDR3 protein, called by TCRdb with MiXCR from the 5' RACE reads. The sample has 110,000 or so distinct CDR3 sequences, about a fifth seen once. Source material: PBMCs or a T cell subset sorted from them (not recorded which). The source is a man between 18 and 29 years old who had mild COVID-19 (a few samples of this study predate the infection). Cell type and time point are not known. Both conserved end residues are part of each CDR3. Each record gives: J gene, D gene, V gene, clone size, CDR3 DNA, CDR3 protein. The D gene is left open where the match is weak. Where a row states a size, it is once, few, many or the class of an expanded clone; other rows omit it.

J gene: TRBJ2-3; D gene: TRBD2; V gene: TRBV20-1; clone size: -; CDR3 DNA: TGCAGTGCTACTGGCGGGGGGGCAGATACGCAGTATTTT; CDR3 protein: CSATGGGADTQYF
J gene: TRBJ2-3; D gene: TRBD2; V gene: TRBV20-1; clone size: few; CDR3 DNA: TGCAGTGCTAGAGAAACTAGCGGGGTCGTAGATACGCAGTATTTT; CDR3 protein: CSARETSGVVDTQYF
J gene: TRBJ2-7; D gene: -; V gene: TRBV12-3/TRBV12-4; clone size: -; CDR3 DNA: TGTGCCAGCACCACGGGGATTCGTAGCTCCTACGAGCAGTACTTC; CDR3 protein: CASTTGIRSSYEQYF
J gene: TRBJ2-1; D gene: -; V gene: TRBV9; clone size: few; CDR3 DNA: TGTGCCAGCAGTTCCGGGACGTTATACAATGAGCAGTTCTTC; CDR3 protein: CASSSGTLYNEQFF
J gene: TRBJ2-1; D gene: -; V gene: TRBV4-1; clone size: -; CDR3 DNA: TGCGCCAGCGGCCAAGAACCATGGTCAGGGAACAATGAGCAGTTCTTC; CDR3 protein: CASGQEPWSGNNEQFF
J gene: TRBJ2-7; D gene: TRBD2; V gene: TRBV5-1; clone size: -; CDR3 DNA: TGCGCCAGCAGCTGGACTAGCGGGGAGATCCCCTACGAGCAGTACTTC; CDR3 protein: CASSWTSGEIPYEQYF
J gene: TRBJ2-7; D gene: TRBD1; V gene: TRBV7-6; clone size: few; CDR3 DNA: TGTGCCAGCAGCTTGTGGACAGGGGGCGGGTACGAGCAGTACTTC; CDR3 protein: CASSLWTGGGYEQYF
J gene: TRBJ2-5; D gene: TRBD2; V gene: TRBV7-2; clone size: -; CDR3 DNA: TGTGCCAGCAGCTTACTAGCGGGGGACGGGGAGACCCAGTACTTC; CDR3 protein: CASSLLAGDGETQYF
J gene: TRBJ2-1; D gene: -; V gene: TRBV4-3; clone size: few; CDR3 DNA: TGCGCCAGCAGCCAAGAGGGACAATGGAGCTCCTACAATGAGCAGTTCTTC; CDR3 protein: CASSQEGQWSSYNEQFF
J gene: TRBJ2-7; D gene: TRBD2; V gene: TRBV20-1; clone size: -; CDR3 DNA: TGCAGTGCTAGGGGGACTAGCGGGCCCTCCTACGAGCAGTACTTC; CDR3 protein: CSARGTSGPSYEQYF
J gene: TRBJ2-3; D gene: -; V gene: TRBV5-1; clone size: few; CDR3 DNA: TGCGCCAGCAGCGCTTGGGTAGGAGATACGCAGTATTTT; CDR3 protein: CASSAWVGDTQYF
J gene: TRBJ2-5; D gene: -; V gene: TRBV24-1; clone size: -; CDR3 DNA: TGTGCCACCAGTGGTTGGGACGGCAAAGTACAAGAGACCCAGTACTTC; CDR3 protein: CATSGWDGKVQETQYF
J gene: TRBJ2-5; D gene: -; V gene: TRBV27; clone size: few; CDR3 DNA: TGTGCCAGCAGCGAAGTGGACTCCGTAGGAGAGACCCAGTACTTC; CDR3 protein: CASSEVDSVGETQYF
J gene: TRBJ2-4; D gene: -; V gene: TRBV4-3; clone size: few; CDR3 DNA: TGCGCCAGCAGCCAATCAGTGGGGGGAGCCAAAAACATTCAGTACTTC; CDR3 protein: CASSQSVGGAKNIQYF